This TCR beta chain was identified in a study of shared clonotypes between healthy human individuals. General study points: Clonotype sharing among the donors was expected to vary with sequencing depth.

The method was immunoSEQ multiplex PCR; TCRdb's version includes in-frame clones alone and lacks a portion of them. The sample comprises 400,000 to 500,000 clones, around 78% of which are singletons, and 13% rests with the top ten. V dropped 6 bases and J dropped 9 bases, with 15 bases sitting between them. Germline CDR1 reads DFQATT; CDR2 reads SNEGSKA (reference sequence). This CDR3 contains 11 residues. About this clone: Its antigen is undetermined.

Genomic DNA, for the unsorted samples, came from about 90 million PBMCs. This chain joins TRBV20-1 and TRBJ2-7; D not certain. The receptor was isolated from a middle-aged woman in good health. Some clones in this sample may be carry-over from other donors' samples. The material sequenced was PBMCs. The chain's CDR3 is CSATENRGQYF. Here the CDR3 DNA reads TGCAGTGCAACAGAGAATAGAGGGCAGTACTTC.